This T cell receptor (beta chain) was retrieved from a study of cytomegalovirus exposure and HLA in healthy donors. About the study: Ancestry clustering placed around four fifths of around 400 genotyped donors in the Caucasian-associated cluster.

Details on this clone: Its target is unknown.

The PCR contained 60 Vbeta and 13 Jbeta primers. Assay used: immunoSEQ multiplex PCR; TCRdb lists only in-frame clones, some missing. The sample consists of approximately 150,000 clones, 80% of them appearing once. Trimming cost V 1 base and J 6 bases, with 10 bases left between them. CDR3 length: 13 amino acids. From germline, CDR1 is SGHRS and CDR2 YFSETQ. Whole-study results and caveats: Because they were indistinguishable, some V segments, including TRBV6-2 and TRBV6-3, were excluded. In an earlier analysis, about 90% or about 30%: the productive usage of most TCR beta V segments.

The specimen was PBMCs. The chain is built from TRBV5-1 and TRBJ1-2; D is possibly TRBD1 (5 bases). The clonotype comes from a man between 18 and 29 years old in good health and CMV-seropositive. CDR3 DNA sequence: TGCGCCAGCAGCTTGTCCGGCAGGGATGGCTACACCTTC. Its protein is CASSLSGRDGYTF. The full variable domain, rest sourced from reference TRBV5-1 and TRBJ1-2, is KAGVTQTPRYLIKTRGQQVTLSCSPISGHRSVSWYQQTPGQGLQFLFEYFSETQRNKGNFPGRFSGRQFSNSRSEMNVSTLELGDSALYLCASSLSGRDGYTFGSGTRLTVV.